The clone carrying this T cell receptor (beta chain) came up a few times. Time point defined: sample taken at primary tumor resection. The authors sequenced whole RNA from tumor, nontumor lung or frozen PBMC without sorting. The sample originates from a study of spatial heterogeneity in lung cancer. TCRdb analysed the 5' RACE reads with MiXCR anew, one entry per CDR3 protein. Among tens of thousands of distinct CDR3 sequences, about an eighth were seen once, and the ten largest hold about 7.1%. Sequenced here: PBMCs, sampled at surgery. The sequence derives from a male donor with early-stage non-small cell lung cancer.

This chain's CDR3 is CASRPGTSGGLGSEQFF. The CDR3 coding sequence is TGTGCCAGCAGACCCGGGACTAGCGGGGGATTAGGTAGTGAGCAGTTCTTC. The chain couples TRBV5-4 to TRBJ2-1; 14 nucleotides line up with TRBD2. V shed 5 bases and J 9 bases; nucleotides not matched to a gene: 13. In germline, CDR1 is SGHNT, CDR2 YYREEE (reference sequence). The length of the CDR3 is 17 residues.